In its sample, the clone carrying this T cell receptor (beta chain) was seen once. Trimming stripped 6 bases from V and 3 bases from J, with 19 bases between. This CDR3 has 15 amino acids. Germline V gene sequence: CDR1 SGHRS, CDR2 YFSETQ. This sample stems from a study of blood T cell repertoires in COVID-19. Study-wide context: PBMCs, B-cell-depleted T cells, or T cells provided the cDNA or gDNA that made up the material.

Recruits, aged roughly 18 to 89 years, lived in 24 US areas. Self-reported history from a screening survey and questionnaire set each donor's cohort. Per the authors' pipeline: Estimation of nucleated cell counts relied on the amplification of reference gene primers. The repertoire was sequenced with immunoSEQ multiplex PCR; TCRdb's copy has only in-frame clones and lacks some. The DNA gave D and trimming, while V, J and clone size come from that table. This sample has 150,000 to 200,000 clones, with about 80% found just once. The clonotype was recovered from a man between 60 and 75 years old who had been exposed to COVID-19. Sequencing was carried out using PBMCs or T cells enriched from blood (not recorded which). V and J are TRBV5-1 and TRBJ2-7; TRBD1 might be the D (6 bases). The CDR3 loop is CASTSGDTGFYEQYF. CDR3 DNA sequence: TGCGCCAGCACCTCTGGGGACACAGGCTTCTACGAGCAGTACTTC.